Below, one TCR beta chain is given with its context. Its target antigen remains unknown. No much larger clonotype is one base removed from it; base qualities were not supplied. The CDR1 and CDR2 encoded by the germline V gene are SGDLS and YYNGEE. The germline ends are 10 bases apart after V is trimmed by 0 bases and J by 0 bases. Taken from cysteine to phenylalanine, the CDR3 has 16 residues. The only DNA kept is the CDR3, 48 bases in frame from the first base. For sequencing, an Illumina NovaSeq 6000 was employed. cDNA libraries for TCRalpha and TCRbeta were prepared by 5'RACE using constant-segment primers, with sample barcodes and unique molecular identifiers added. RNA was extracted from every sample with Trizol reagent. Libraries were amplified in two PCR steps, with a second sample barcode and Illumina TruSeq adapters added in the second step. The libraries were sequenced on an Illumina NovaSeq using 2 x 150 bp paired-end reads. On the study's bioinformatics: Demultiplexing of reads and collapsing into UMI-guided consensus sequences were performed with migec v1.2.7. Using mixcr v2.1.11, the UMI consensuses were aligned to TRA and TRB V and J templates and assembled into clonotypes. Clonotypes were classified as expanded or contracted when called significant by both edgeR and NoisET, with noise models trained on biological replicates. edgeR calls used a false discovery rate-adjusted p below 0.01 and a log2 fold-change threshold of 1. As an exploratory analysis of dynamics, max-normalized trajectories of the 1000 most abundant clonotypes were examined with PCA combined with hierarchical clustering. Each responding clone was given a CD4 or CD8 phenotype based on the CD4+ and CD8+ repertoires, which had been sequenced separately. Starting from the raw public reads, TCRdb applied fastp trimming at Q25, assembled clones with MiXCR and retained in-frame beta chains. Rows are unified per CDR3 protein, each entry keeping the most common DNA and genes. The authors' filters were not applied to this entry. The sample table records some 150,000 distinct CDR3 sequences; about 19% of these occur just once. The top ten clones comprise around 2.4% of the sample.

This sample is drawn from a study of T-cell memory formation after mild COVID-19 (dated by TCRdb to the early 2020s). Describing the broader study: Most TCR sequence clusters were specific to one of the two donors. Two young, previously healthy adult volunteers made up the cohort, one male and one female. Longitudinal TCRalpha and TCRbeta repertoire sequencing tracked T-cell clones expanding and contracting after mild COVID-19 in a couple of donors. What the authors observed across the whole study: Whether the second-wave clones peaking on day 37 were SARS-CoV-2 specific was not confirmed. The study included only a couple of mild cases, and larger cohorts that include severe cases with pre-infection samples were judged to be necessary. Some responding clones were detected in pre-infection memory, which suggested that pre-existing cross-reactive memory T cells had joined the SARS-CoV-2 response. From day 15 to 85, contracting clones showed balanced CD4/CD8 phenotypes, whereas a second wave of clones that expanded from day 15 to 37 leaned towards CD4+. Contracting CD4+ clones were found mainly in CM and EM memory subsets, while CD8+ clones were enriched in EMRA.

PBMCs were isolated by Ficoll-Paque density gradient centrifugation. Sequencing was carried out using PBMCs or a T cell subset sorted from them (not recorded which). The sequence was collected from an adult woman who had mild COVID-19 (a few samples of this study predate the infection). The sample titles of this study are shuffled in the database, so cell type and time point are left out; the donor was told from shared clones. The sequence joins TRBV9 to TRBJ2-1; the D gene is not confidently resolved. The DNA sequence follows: TGTGCCAGCAGCGTAGAGGGCGGAAGCTCCTACAATGAGCAGTTCTTC. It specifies CASSVEGGSSYNEQFF.